The 29 T cell receptor beta chains below all came from one sample that was sequenced in a study of blood T cell repertoires in COVID-19. Using immunoSEQ multiplex PCR, the repertoire was profiled, and TCRdb retains in-frame clones only, with some absent. In the table there are more than 85,000 clones, 88% of which are singletons. Sequences were obtained from peripheral blood. These receptors all come from a woman aged 55-69 years with acute or convalescent COVID-19.

This sequence joins TRBV29-1 and TRBJ2-3; D unclear. The CDR3 spans 14 residues. Germline V gene data show CDR1 as SQVTM and CDR2 as ANQGSEA. The V and J ends lost 4 bases and 1 base respectively, with 12 bases between them. CDR3 protein: CSVVISSGTDTQYF. The CDR3 DNA reads as TGCAGCGTTGTTATCTCCTCGGGCACAGATACGCAGTATTTT.

This rearrangement joins TRBV6-6 to TRBJ1-2; a weak D match, TRBD1 (5 bases). This CDR3 spans 15 amino acids. V was cut by 0 bases and J by 2 bases, with 10 bases left in between. Germline CDR1 MNHNY, CDR2 SVGAGI (reference sequence). CDR3 nucleotides: TGTGCCAGCAGTTACTCGACGCCAGGGAACTATGGCTACACCTTC. This gives the protein CASSYSTPGNYGYTF.

The V and J genes are TRBV7-9 and TRBJ2-7, with 9 positions matching TRBD1. Germline lookup yields CDR1 SEHNR and CDR2 FQNEAQ (reference sequence). Trimming at V came to 1 base and at J to 5 bases, leaving 12 bases not matched to a gene. This CDR3 has 17 residues. The CDR3 protein is CASSLGRPPRDRDEQYF. Here the CDR3 DNA reads TGTGCCAGCAGCTTAGGTCGCCCTCCCCGGGACAGGGACGAGCAGTACTTC.

CDR3 sequence: CASSIQGGNEQFF. CDR3 bases: TGCGCCAGCAGCATTCAGGGGGGCAATGAGCAGTTCTTC. The rearrangement links TRBV5-1 to TRBJ2-1, with D possibly matching TRBD1 (7 bases). The CDR3 extends over 13 amino acids. The V and J ends lost 4 bases and 6 bases respectively, with 11 bases between them. CDR1 is SGHRS and CDR2 is YFSETQ in the germline V gene.

The J gene is TRBJ1-5, the V gene TRBV28; a weak D match, TRBD1 (5 bases). The CDR3 spans 13 residues. The V gene's germline CDR1 is MDHEN and CDR2 SYDVKM. V lost 1 base and J 7 bases, leaving 8 bases between the germline ends. The CDR3 region is CASSLLGQQPQHF. The CDR3 DNA sequence: TGTGCCAGCAGTTTATTAGGACAACAGCCCCAGCATTTT.

The chain carries TRBV18 and TRBJ2-5; 7 bases line up with TRBD2. Trimming cost V 3 bases and J 5 bases; bases outside gene matches: 9. Per the germline V gene, CDR1 is KGHSH and CDR2 is LQKENI. CDR3 length: 15 amino acids. DNA of the CDR3: TGTGCCAGCTCACCCTACGCGGGGGTCGGGGAGACCCAGTACTTC. This codes for CASSPYAGVGETQYF.

This clone was seen more than once but under ten times. CDR3 amino acids: CASSEQAGSSYNEQFF. CDR3 in DNA: TGTGCCAGCAGTGAACAAGCGGGGAGCTCCTACAATGAGCAGTTCTTC. The rearrangement uses TRBV2 and TRBJ2-1; 7 bases map to TRBD2. V dropped 2 bases and J dropped 0; count of bases not matched to a gene: 4. The CDR3 is made up of 16 amino acids. The germline CDR1 and CDR2 sequences are SNHLY and FYNNEI.

V and J are TRBV7-2 and TRBJ2-7; TRBD2 matches at 8 bases. CDR1 is SGHTA, CDR2 FQGNSA, per germline. J gave up 6 bases and V 1 base, and 8 bases lay outside the gene matches. The CDR3 has 15 amino acids. CDR3 loop: CASSLGGRITAEQYF. The CDR3 DNA reads as TGTGCCAGCAGCTTAGGCGGGAGGATTACCGCCGAGCAGTACTTC.

V usage is TRBV2 and J usage is TRBJ1-5; D is possibly TRBD1 (5 bases). CDR3 length equals 14 residues. The germline V gene has CDR1 SNHLY and CDR2 FYNNEI. The germline V and J ends were trimmed by 9 bases and 2 bases, with 14 bases remaining between them. As DNA, the CDR3 is TGTGCCAGGGGAAGCCCGGGGGGCAATCAGCCCCAGCATTTT. Amino acids: CARGSPGGNQPQHF.

This chain links TRBV15 with TRBJ2-5; D possibly corresponds to TRBD1 (7 bases). The CDR3 runs to 15 residues. Trimming took 3 bases from V and 2 from J, leaving 13 bases between them. From germline, CDR1 is LNHNV and CDR2 YYDKDF (reference sequence). In nucleotides, the CDR3 is TGTGCCACCAGCAGGCGGGACAGAGTACAAGAGACCCAGTACTTC. Its protein product is CATSRRDRVQETQYF.

V usage is TRBV6-6 and J usage is TRBJ1-2, with TRBD1 matching over 7 bases. CDR1 MNHNY and CDR2 SVGAGI come from the germline V gene (reference sequence). With V trimmed by 3 bases and J by 6 bases, 10 bases remained unmatched. The CDR3 spans 15 residues. CDR3 sequence (DNA): TGTGCCAGCAGTTATTCACAGGGCAGGGGGAATGGCTACACCTTC. Translated, it gives CASSYSQGRGNGYTF.

CDR3 loop: CASSPSGLENTEAFF. DNA of the CDR3: TGTGCCAGCAGCCCTTCGGGGTTAGAGAACACTGAAGCTTTCTTT. The rearrangement joins TRBV5-5 to TRBJ1-1; D gene unclear. The length of the CDR3 is 15 residues. Trimming shortened V by 4 bases and J by 1 base, and 14 bases separated the two germline ends. CDR1 and CDR2 from the germline V gene are SGHKS and YYEKEE (reference sequence).

The chain has TRBV3-1 (or the pseudogene TRBV3-2) and TRBJ2-1; 9 bases fit TRBD2. The germline V gene encodes CDR1 LGHDT and CDR2 YNNKEL (reference sequence). CDR3 size: 14 residues. J gave up 8 bases and V 5 bases, and 7 bases lay outside the gene matches. CDR3 bases: TGTGCCAGCAGCTCACATAGCGGGAGAGATGAGCAGTTCTTC. It specifies CASSSHSGRDEQFF.

V is TRBV14 and J is TRBJ1-1; the match to TRBD1 covers 10 bases. The CDR3 is made up of 17 amino acids. The germline V gene encodes CDR1 SGHDN and CDR2 FVKESK. J gave up 6 bases and V 5 bases, and 15 bases lay outside the gene matches. CDR3 protein: CASSSHPRQGANPEAFF. In nucleotides, the CDR3 is TGTGCCAGCAGCTCCCACCCTCGACAGGGGGCTAACCCTGAAGCTTTCTTT.

The chain links TRBV11-2 to TRBJ1-6, with TRBD1 identical over 9 bases. Looked up from germline, CDR1 is SGHAT and CDR2 is FQNNGV. Trimming at V came to 5 bases and at J to 8 bases, leaving 4 bases not matched to a gene. This CDR3 has 14 residues. In DNA, the CDR3 is TGTGCCAGCAGCCCATGGACAGGGGATTCACCCCTCCACTTT. This translates into CASSPWTGDSPLHF.

This chain uses TRBV5-1 with TRBJ1-2, with a tentative D call TRBD1 (5 bases). V dropped 4 bases and J dropped 6 bases, with 19 bases sitting between them. The germline CDR1 and CDR2 sequences are SGHRS and YFSETQ. The CDR3 contains 15 residues. The CDR3 DNA reads as TGCGCCAGCAGCGTGGACATTCAGGCGGGGGATGGCTACACCTTC. This gives the protein CASSVDIQAGDGYTF.

The CDR3 spells CTSSQVTLRVAGVSYNEQFF. The CDR3 coding sequence is TGCACCAGCAGCCAAGTTACCCTCCGGGTAGCGGGAGTGAGTTACAATGAGCAGTTCTTC. The V call is TRBV1, the J call TRBJ2-1; the table assigns TRBD2, which was not confirmed against the DNA. TRBV1 represents a pseudogene. The CDR3 has 20 amino acids.

The rearrangement joins TRBV18 to TRBJ2-2; no firm D call. CDR3 size: 17 residues. Germline CDR1 is KGHSH and CDR2 is LQKENI. The V end lost 2 bases, the J end lost 0 bases, and 13 bases lay between the germline ends. The CDR3 DNA sequence: TGTGCCAGCTCACCATTGCTGGCCTTTTCGAACACCGGGGAGCTGTTTTTT. Its protein is CASSPLLAFSNTGELFF.

The rearrangement uses TRBV29-1 and TRBJ2-2; D remains ambiguous. The germline V gene encodes CDR1 SQVTM and CDR2 ANQGSEA. CDR3 size: 14 residues. The V gene lost 2 bases and the J gene lost 4 bases, with 11 bases spanning the gap. CDR3 in DNA: TGCAGCGTTGAACCCTTCGGTTCCACCGGGGAGCTGTTTTTT. Translated: CSVEPFGSTGELFF.

This clone appeared a single time. The rearrangement joins TRBV19 to TRBJ1-5; D is possibly TRBD1 (6 bases). Germline assignment: CDR1 LNHDA and CDR2 SQIVND (reference sequence). The CDR3 is 17 residues long. V shed 5 bases and J shed 1 base, with 18 bases lying between them. The CDR3 reads CASSSLSRGGSNQPQHF. The DNA for the CDR3 is TGTGCCAGTAGTTCCCTCAGCAGGGGCGGAAGCAATCAGCCCCAGCATTTT.

In this sample, this clone turned up a few times. The CDR3 DNA sequence: TGTGCCAGTAGTATACGGAGATTCGCCACTGAAGCTTTCTTT. Protein sequence: CASSIRRFATEAFF. The V and J genes are TRBV19 and TRBJ1-1; D not resolved. CDR3 length: 14 amino acids. Germline loops: CDR1 LNHDA, CDR2 SQIVND (reference sequence). V was cut by 2 bases and J by 4 bases, with 11 bases left in between.

Here the CDR3 DNA reads TGTGCCAGCAGACGGACAGGGTTGGATGAGCAGTTCTTC. Protein: CASRRTGLDEQFF. The genes are TRBV5-8 and TRBJ2-1, with 8 bases fitting TRBD1. J gave up 8 bases and V 5 bases, and 6 bases lay outside the gene matches. This CDR3 comprises 13 residues. CDR1 is SGHTS, CDR2 YDEGEE, per germline.

This chain connects TRBV27 to TRBJ2-5, with TRBD2 matching over 7 bases. This CDR3 region has 15 residues. Germline-derived CDR1 and CDR2 are MNHEY and SMNVEV (reference sequence). Unmatched junction bases numbered 11, after V lost 3 bases and J lost 7 bases. The CDR3 region is CASSLGRAGSWTQYF. CDR3 in DNA: TGTGCCAGCAGTTTGGGGAGGGCGGGCTCCTGGACCCAGTACTTC.

The chain links TRBV28 to TRBJ2-6, with 7 bases fitting TRBD1. Germline lookup yields CDR1 MDHEN and CDR2 SYDVKM. The V gene end was trimmed by 6 bases and the J gene end by 1 base; junction bases not matched to a gene: 6. This CDR3 has 16 amino acids. Written as DNA, the CDR3 is TGTGCCAGCAGCCAGGACAGGAGATCTGGGGCCAACGTCCTGACTTTC. It codes for CASSQDRRSGANVLTF.

This chain links TRBV5-1 with TRBJ1-1; TRBD1 matches 8 bases. With 2 bases clipped from V and 1 base from J, the junction kept 4 bases outside the gene matches. Germline CDR1 is SGHRS and CDR2 is YFSETQ. The CDR3 totals 15 residues. The chain's CDR3 is CASSFQGAPNTEAFF. Written as DNA, the CDR3 is TGCGCCAGCAGCTTCCAGGGGGCCCCGAACACTGAAGCTTTCTTT.

This chain joins TRBV20-1 and TRBJ2-1, with TRBD2 identical over 12 bases. V was pared by 3 bases and J by 8 bases, with 14 bases of the junction left unmatched. The CDR3 runs to 17 residues. Germline CDR1 DFQATT, CDR2 SNEGSKA (reference sequence). Here the CDR3 DNA reads TGCAGTGCTAGTTCTAGCGGGAGGGCTCTAGGTATGGATGAGCAGTTCTTC. This translates into CSASSSGRALGMDEQFF.

V and J are TRBV19 and TRBJ2-3, with 12 bases aligning to TRBD1. V was clipped by 4 bases and J by 0 bases; unmatched bases: 2. This CDR3 region has 16 residues. Per germline, CDR1 LNHDA and CDR2 SQIVND (reference sequence). In DNA, the CDR3 is TGTGCCAGTAGTAGGGACAGGGGGCCTAGCACAGATACGCAGTATTTT. This codes for CASSRDRGPSTDTQYF.

The chain uses TRBV11-1 and TRBJ2-3; D is possibly TRBD2 (5 bases). CDR1 and CDR2 (germline): SGHAT, FQDESV (reference sequence). V lost 4 bases, J lost 4 bases, and 6 bases lay in between. The length of the CDR3 is 12 residues. CDR3 bases: TGTGCCAGCAGCTCGCGGGCAGATACGCAGTATTTT. Its translation is CASSSRADTQYF. Together with reference TRBV11-1 and TRBJ2-3, the CDR3 gives the full variable domain: EAEVAQSPRYKITEKSQAVAFWCDPISGHATLYWYRQILGQGPELLVQFQDESVVDDSQLPKDRFSAERLKGVDSTLKIQPAELGDSAMYLCASSSRADTQYFGPGTRLTVL.

This clone was found once. The chain has TRBV4-2 and TRBJ2-1; possible D gene TRBD2, 5 bases. The germline V gene encodes CDR1 LGHNA and CDR2 YNFKEQ. The CDR3 has 16 residues. Trimming shortened V by 4 bases and J by 1 base, and 14 bases separated the two germline ends. CDR3 bases: TGTGCCAGCAGCCTCATTGCGGGTGGATCCTACAATGAGCAGTTCTTC. Amino acids: CASSLIAGGSYNEQFF.